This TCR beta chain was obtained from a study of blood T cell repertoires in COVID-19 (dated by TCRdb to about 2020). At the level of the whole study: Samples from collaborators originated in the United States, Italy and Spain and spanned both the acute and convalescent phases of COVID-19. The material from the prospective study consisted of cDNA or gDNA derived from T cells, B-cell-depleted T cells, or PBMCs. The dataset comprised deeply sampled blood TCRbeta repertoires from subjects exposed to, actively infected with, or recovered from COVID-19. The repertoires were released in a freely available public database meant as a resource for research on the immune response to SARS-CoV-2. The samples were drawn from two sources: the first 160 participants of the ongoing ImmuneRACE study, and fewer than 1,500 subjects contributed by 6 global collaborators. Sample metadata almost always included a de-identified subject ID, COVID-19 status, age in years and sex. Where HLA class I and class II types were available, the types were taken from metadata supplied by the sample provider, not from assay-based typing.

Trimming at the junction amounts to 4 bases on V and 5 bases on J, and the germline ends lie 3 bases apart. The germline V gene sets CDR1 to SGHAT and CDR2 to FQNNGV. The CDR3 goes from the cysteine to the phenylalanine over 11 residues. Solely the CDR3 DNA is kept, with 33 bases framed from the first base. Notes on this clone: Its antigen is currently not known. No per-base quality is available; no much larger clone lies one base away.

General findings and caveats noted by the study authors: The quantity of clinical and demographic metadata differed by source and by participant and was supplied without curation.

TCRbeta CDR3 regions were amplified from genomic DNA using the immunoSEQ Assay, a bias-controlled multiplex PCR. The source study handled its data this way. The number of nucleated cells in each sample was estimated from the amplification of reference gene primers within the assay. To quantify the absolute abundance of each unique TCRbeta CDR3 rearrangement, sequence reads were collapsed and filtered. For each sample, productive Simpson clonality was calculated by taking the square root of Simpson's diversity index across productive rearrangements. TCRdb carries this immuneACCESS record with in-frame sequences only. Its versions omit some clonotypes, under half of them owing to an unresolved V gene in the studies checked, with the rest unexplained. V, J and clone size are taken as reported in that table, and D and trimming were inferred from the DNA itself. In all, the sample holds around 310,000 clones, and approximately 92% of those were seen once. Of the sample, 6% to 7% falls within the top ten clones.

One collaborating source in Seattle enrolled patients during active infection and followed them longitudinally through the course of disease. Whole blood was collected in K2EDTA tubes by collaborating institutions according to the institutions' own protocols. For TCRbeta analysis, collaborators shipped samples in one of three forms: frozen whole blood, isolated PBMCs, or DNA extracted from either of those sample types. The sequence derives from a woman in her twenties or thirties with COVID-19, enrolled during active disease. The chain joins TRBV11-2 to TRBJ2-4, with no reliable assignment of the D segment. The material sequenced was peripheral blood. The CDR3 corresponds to CASSSENIQYF. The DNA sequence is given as TGTGCCAGCAGCTCCGAAAACATTCAGTACTTC. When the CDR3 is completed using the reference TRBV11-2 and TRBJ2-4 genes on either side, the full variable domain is EAGVAQSPRYKIIEKRQSVAFWCNPISGHATLYWYQQILGQGPKLLIQFQNNGVVDDSQLPKDRFSAERLKGVDSTLKIQPAKLEDSAVYLCASSSENIQYFGAGTRLSVL.